A single sample gave rise to the 26 T cell receptor beta chains below, sequenced in a study of blood T cell repertoires in COVID-19. Clones were read by immunoSEQ multiplex PCR, and TCRdb kept only the in-frame ones, dropping some. The sample has 73,000 or so clones, about four fifths seen once; the top ten hold around 4.3%. The sample consisted of peripheral blood. The source of these receptors is an older woman with acute or convalescent COVID-19.

The genes are TRBV6-5 and TRBJ1-1; 8 bases line up with TRBD1. J gave up 4 bases and V 8 bases, and 6 bases lay outside the gene matches. The CDR3 has 13 residues. The V gene's germline CDR1 is MNHEY and CDR2 SVGAGI. The CDR3 DNA sequence: TGTGCCAGCGGACAGGGTAGGGGCACTGAAGCTTTCTTT. It yields the protein CASGQGRGTEAFF.

The chain recombines TRBV23-1 with TRBJ1-5; D possibly corresponds to TRBD1 (5 bases). TRBV23-1 is an ORF for which the function is uncertain. This CDR3 comprises 14 residues. Trimming pared 10 bases from V and 2 bases from J, leaving 15 bases between. Written as DNA, the CDR3 is TGCGCCACCCTGACAGCACCCTGCAATCAGCCCCAGCATTTT. Amino acid sequence: CATLTAPCNQPQHF.

The chain combines TRBV5-4 with TRBJ2-3; 7 nucleotides line up with TRBD1. This CDR3 has 16 amino acids. V lost 7 bases, J lost 1 base, and 12 bases stayed unmatched. CDR1 and CDR2 from the germline V gene are SGHNT and YYREEE (reference sequence). As DNA, the CDR3 is TGTGCCAGCGGCGGAACGAGGGGGCGCGGCACAGATACGCAGTATTTT. This sequence encodes CASGGTRGRGTDTQYF.

This clone was observed a single time. Here the CDR3 reads CATSESGGTGSNVLTF. CDR3 DNA sequence: TGTGCCACCAGTGAATCGGGCGGGACAGGGTCGAACGTCCTGACTTTC. The gene calls are TRBV24-1 and TRBJ2-6, with 9 bases that match TRBD1. Germline V gene lookup returns CDR1 KGHDR and CDR2 SFDVKD. The CDR3 contains 16 residues. V shed 4 bases and J 10 bases; nucleotides not matched to a gene: 10.

This clone was recorded a few times. The chain employs TRBV4-1 and TRBJ2-7; 11 nucleotides agree with TRBD1. Germline loops: CDR1 MGHRA, CDR2 YSYEKL. This CDR3 is built from 15 residues. Trimming removed 3 bases from V and 1 base from J; junction bases left unmatched: 2. The CDR3 spells CASSQGQGESYEQYF. The CDR3 bases are TGCGCCAGCAGCCAGGGACAGGGGGAGTCCTACGAGCAGTACTTC.

The rearrangement joins TRBV27 to TRBJ2-7; 7 bases agree with TRBD1. J was trimmed by 3 bases and V by 3 bases; bases with no gene match: 2. Germline-derived CDR1 and CDR2 are MNHEY and SMNVEV (reference sequence). This CDR3 has 13 amino acids. The DNA of the CDR3 is TGTGCCAGCAGTTTCAACAGGGGCTACGAGCAGTACTTC. Translated: CASSFNRGYEQYF.

CDR3 amino acids: CASSVSQDGFRGGYTF. In DNA, the CDR3 is TGTGCCAGCAGCGTAAGCCAGGACGGGTTCAGGGGAGGCTACACCTTC. This chain uses TRBV9 with TRBJ1-2, with D possibly TRBD1 on 6 matching bases. This CDR3 spans 16 amino acids. V was cut by 1 base and J by 8 bases, with 21 bases left in between. Germline CDR1 is SGDLS and CDR2 is YYNGEE.

The CDR3 DNA reads as TGTGCCAGCAGCCAACAACAGGGGGTTTCCGGCACCATATATTTT. Its translation is CASSQQQGVSGTIYF. The gene calls are TRBV3-1 (or the pseudogene TRBV3-2) and TRBJ1-3; TRBD1 aligns across 8 bases. The germline V gene encodes CDR1 LGHDT and CDR2 YNNKEL (reference sequence). This CDR3 spans 15 amino acids. J gave up 9 bases and V 2 bases, and 9 bases lay outside the gene matches.

The chain carries TRBV7-3 and TRBJ2-3, with 8 positions matching TRBD1. The germline gives CDR1 SGHTA, CDR2 FQGTGA. V was clipped by 2 bases and J by 6 bases; unmatched bases: 4. The CDR3 is 14 residues long. CDR3 amino acids: CASSLGDRGDTQYF. CDR3 coding DNA: TGTGCCAGCAGCTTAGGCGACAGGGGTGATACGCAGTATTTT.

The genes are TRBV9 and TRBJ1-1; D is unclear. Trimming took 0 bases from V and 0 from J, leaving 6 bases between them. Germline CDR1 SGDLS, CDR2 YYNGEE. This CDR3 comprises 14 residues. In DNA form, the CDR3 reads TGTGCCAGCAGCGTAGGGGGAGTGAACACTGAAGCTTTCTTT. Residues: CASSVGGVNTEAFF.

This clone appeared a single time. The CDR3 DNA reads as TGTGCCAGCAGCTTAGTCCCGGATGAGCAGTTCTTC. It translates to CASSLVPDEQFF. The chain recombines TRBV7-2 with TRBJ2-1; D is unresolved. V shed 1 base and J shed 8 bases, with 6 bases lying between them. CDR1 and CDR2 from the germline V gene are SGHTA and FQGNSA. CDR3 length: 12 residues.

This clone was counted between two and nine times. V usage is TRBV2 and J usage is TRBJ1-6; TRBD1 agrees at 7 bases. The CDR3 has 12 residues. Germline CDR1 and CDR2: SNHLY and FYNNEI. After removal of 3 bases from V and 19 bases from J, the junction contained 9 bases not matched to a gene. The CDR3 region is CASSDADRVSHF. The CDR3 DNA reads as TGTGCCAGCAGTGATGCCGACAGGGTCTCTCACTTT.

The chain carries TRBV5-1 and TRBJ2-1, with D tentatively TRBD2 (5 bases). The CDR3 length is 13 residues. Germline V gene data show CDR1 as SGHRS and CDR2 as YFSETQ. The V end lost 0 bases, the J end lost 8 bases, and 9 bases lay between the germline ends. The CDR3 region is CASSLAGNDEQFF. The DNA for the CDR3 is TGCGCCAGCAGCTTGGCCGGGAACGATGAGCAGTTCTTC. The whole variable domain, remainder taken from reference TRBV5-1 and TRBJ2-1, is KAGVTQTPRYLIKTRGQQVTLSCSPISGHRSVSWYQQTPGQGLQFLFEYFSETQRNKGNFPGRFSGRQFSNSRSEMNVSTLELGDSALYLCASSLAGNDEQFFGPGTRLTVL.

CDR3 in DNA: TGTGCCAGCAGCCGAAATTCCGGGACAGGGCGCGAAAAACTGTTTTTT. This encodes CASSRNSGTGREKLFF. J is TRBJ1-4 and V is TRBV3-1 (or the pseudogene TRBV3-2); TRBD1 matches 9 bases. The J segment lost 8 bases and the V segment lost 4 bases, leaving 11 bases of the junction unmatched. Germline V gives CDR1 LGHDT, CDR2 YNNKEL (reference sequence). The CDR3 totals 16 residues.

This chain joins TRBV11-2 and TRBJ1-5; possible D gene TRBD1, 6 bases. V was shortened by 1 base and J by 5 bases, with 15 bases between the two germline ends. Germline assignment: CDR1 SGHAT and CDR2 FQNNGV. The CDR3 runs 16 residues. Written as DNA, the CDR3 is TGTGCCAGCAGCTTAGGAAGCGGGGGGCTAGATCAGCCCCAGCATTTT. It yields the protein CASSLGSGGLDQPQHF. Using reference TRBV11-2 and TRBJ1-5 for the parts outside the CDR3, the full variable domain is EAGVAQSPRYKIIEKRQSVAFWCNPISGHATLYWYQQILGQGPKLLIQFQNNGVVDDSQLPKDRFSAERLKGVDSTLKIQPAKLEDSAVYLCASSLGSGGLDQPQHFGDGTRLSIL.

The rearrangement links TRBV5-1 to TRBJ2-7; 12 positions agree with TRBD2. Germline CDR1 reads SGHRS; CDR2 reads YFSETQ. This CDR3 is 14 amino acids long. Trimming removed 4 bases from V and 3 bases from J; junction bases left unmatched: 2. CDR3 amino acids: CASSRTSGDYEQYF. CDR3 bases: TGCGCCAGCAGCCGGACTAGCGGGGACTACGAGCAGTACTTC. The full variable domain, with the rest looked up from reference TRBV5-1 and TRBJ2-7, is KAGVTQTPRYLIKTRGQQVTLSCSPISGHRSVSWYQQTPGQGLQFLFEYFSETQRNKGNFPGRFSGRQFSNSRSEMNVSTLELGDSALYLCASSRTSGDYEQYFGPGTRLTVT.

The chain has TRBV19 and TRBJ2-7, with D maybe TRBD2 (5 bases). Trimming took 7 bases from V and 2 from J, leaving 15 bases between them. The CDR3 runs to 14 residues. The germline V gene has CDR1 LNHDA and CDR2 SQIVND (reference sequence). The CDR3 bases are TGTGCCAGTAAGCAGACATCTAGCACCTACGAGCAGTACTTC. Protein sequence: CASKQTSSTYEQYF.

The sample holds a few counts of this clone. J is TRBJ2-3 and V is TRBV5-1; 10 bases are shared with TRBD1. V shed 6 bases, J shed 5 bases, and the junction held 6 bases outside the gene matches. There are 14 residues in the CDR3. CDR1 and CDR2 from the germline V gene are SGHRS and YFSETQ. In nucleotides, the CDR3 is TGCGCCAGCACCACGGGACAGGGGCTAGATACGCAGTATTTT. Translated, it gives CASTTGQGLDTQYF. Full variable domain (rest looked up from reference TRBV5-1 and TRBJ2-3): KAGVTQTPRYLIKTRGQQVTLSCSPISGHRSVSWYQQTPGQGLQFLFEYFSETQRNKGNFPGRFSGRQFSNSRSEMNVSTLELGDSALYLCASTTGQGLDTQYFGPGTRLTVL.

The chain has TRBV9 and TRBJ2-1, with TRBD2 matching 8 bases. CDR3 length equals 17 residues. V lost 0 bases and J lost 7; bases outside the gene matches: 12. Germline CDR1 and CDR2: SGDLS and YYNGEE. The DNA of the CDR3 is TGTGCCAGCAGCGTAGACTGGTTTAATAGCGGGGAAAATGAGCAGTTCTTC. Translating gives CASSVDWFNSGENEQFF.

The J gene is TRBJ2-7, the V gene TRBV6-5; TRBD1 agrees at 7 bases. CDR3 length: 15 residues. Germline V gene sequence: CDR1 MNHEY, CDR2 SVGAGI. Losses at the gene ends were 6 bases for V and 4 bases for J; bases not matched to a gene: 12. The CDR3 coding sequence is TGTGCCAGCAGACGGACCGGGACAGACCCATACGAGCAGTACTTC. This codes for CASRRTGTDPYEQYF.

The chain uses TRBV18 and TRBJ1-1; 8 bases are shared with TRBD1. Germline-derived CDR1 and CDR2 are KGHSH and LQKENI. The CDR3 consists of 15 residues. With V trimmed by 5 bases and J by 0 bases, 5 bases remained unmatched. Written as DNA, the CDR3 is TGTGCCAGCTCAATAGGACAGGGTTTGAACACTGAAGCTTTCTTT. Translation gives CASSIGQGLNTEAFF.

The CDR3 is CASSPVVSPTGELFF. In nucleotides, the CDR3 is TGTGCCAGCAGCCCGGTGGTAAGCCCCACCGGGGAGCTGTTTTTT. The chain combines TRBV7-2 with TRBJ2-2; D is undetermined. This CDR3 has 15 amino acids. V was shortened by 5 bases and J by 4 bases, with 14 bases between the two germline ends. CDR1 is SGHTA, CDR2 FQGNSA, per germline.

This chain links TRBV5-1 with TRBJ2-3, with 7 bases aligning to TRBD2. V shed 4 bases and J 6 bases; nucleotides not matched to a gene: 11. Germline assignment: CDR1 SGHRS and CDR2 YFSETQ. The CDR3 sequence is 15 residues long. CDR3 region: CASSRTGIGRDTQYF. The DNA for the CDR3 is TGCGCCAGCAGCCGGACCGGGATCGGGAGGGATACGCAGTATTTT.

The CDR3 reads CASRFRQGGSYTF. The DNA of the CDR3 is TGTGCCAGCAGATTCCGACAGGGCGGAAGCTACACCTTC. V is TRBV6-5 and J is TRBJ1-2; TRBD1 agrees at 7 bases. The CDR3 is 13 residues long. The germline CDR1 and CDR2 sequences are MNHEY and SVGAGI. V gave up 6 bases and J gave up 9 bases; unmatched junction bases: 10.

The rearrangement joins TRBV7-7 to TRBJ1-3; D is unclear. Trimming removed 1 base at V and 3 bases at J, with 10 bases between. Looked up from germline, CDR1 is SSHAT and CDR2 is FNYEAQ (reference sequence). CDR3 size: 15 residues. CDR3 protein: CASSLGRGGGNTIYF. In nucleotides, the CDR3 is TGTGCCAGCAGCTTAGGGCGAGGAGGTGGAAACACCATATATTTT.

The chain is built from TRBV9 and TRBJ1-1; 7 positions agree with TRBD1. Losses at the gene ends were 4 bases for V and 0 bases for J; bases not matched to a gene: 9. This CDR3 is 16 amino acids long. Germline V gene sequence: CDR1 SGDLS, CDR2 YYNGEE. The DNA of the CDR3 is TGTGCCAGCAGCCCAGGCGGCGACAGGGTGAACACTGAAGCTTTCTTT. Protein sequence: CASSPGGDRVNTEAFF.